What follows are 18 T cell receptor beta chains derived from one specimen sequenced in a study of shared clonotypes between healthy human individuals. Measured with immunoSEQ multiplex PCR; TCRdb has only the in-frame clones, and not every one. The sample lists over a million clones, roughly 97% occurring once. The sequenced sample was naive CD4+ T cells sorted from blood. Specified subset: CD45RA+ positively selected. The receptors shown here come from a man aged 30-40 years in good health.

A single count supports this clone. The chain is built from TRBV28 and TRBJ2-2; possible D gene TRBD2, 5 bases. The germline V gene encodes CDR1 MDHEN and CDR2 SYDVKM. CDR3 length: 16 residues. Trimming took 5 bases from V and 0 from J, leaving 13 bases between them. CDR3 protein: CASSTPGGSNTGELFF. The CDR3 DNA reads as TGTGCCAGCAGTACTCCGGGCGGGTCGAACACCGGGGAGCTGTTTTTT.

Remarks on this clone: Within the sample, other DNA sequences also encode this same CDR3. V usage is TRBV19 and J usage is TRBJ1-5; TRBD1 matches 7 bases. The length of the CDR3 is 15 residues. The germline V gene encodes CDR1 LNHDA and CDR2 SQIVND (reference sequence). The V gene end was trimmed by 5 bases and the J gene end by 1 base; junction bases not matched to a gene: 5. In nucleotides, the CDR3 is TGTGCCAGTAGTTCGGGGACAGTGAGCAATCAGCCCCAGCATTTT. Its protein is CASSSGTVSNQPQHF.

The chain carries TRBV5-1 and TRBJ2-2; 9 nucleotides align to TRBD1. This CDR3 spans 15 amino acids. With V trimmed by 0 bases and J by 5 bases, 2 bases remained unmatched. Germline V gene data show CDR1 as SGHRS and CDR2 as YFSETQ. The chain's CDR3 is CASSLATGGTGELFF. CDR3 sequence (DNA): TGCGCCAGCAGCTTGGCGACAGGGGGTACCGGGGAGCTGTTTTTT.

The gene calls are TRBV10-1 and TRBJ2-1; D is ambiguous. V was cut by 2 bases and J by 7 bases, with 9 bases left in between. The CDR3 runs to 13 residues. Germline CDR1 reads WNHNN; CDR2 reads SYGVQD (reference sequence). In DNA form, the CDR3 reads TGCGCCAGCAGTGAGCGGAACGAGAATGAGCAGTTCTTC. This translates into CASSERNENEQFF.

The chain is built from TRBV7-2 and TRBJ2-1; weak D call: TRBD1 (5 bases). CDR1 is SGHTA, CDR2 FQGNSA, per germline. The length of the CDR3 is 16 residues. The V end lost 4 bases, the J end lost 4 bases, and 17 bases lay between the germline ends. The CDR3 bases are TGTGCCAGCAGCTCTCTCCATCAGACAGCATACAATGAGCAGTTCTTC. Protein product: CASSSLHQTAYNEQFF.

The CDR3 here is CATTSPGAATNEKLFF. CDR3 nucleotide sequence: TGTGCCACCACCTCTCCGGGCGCTGCAACTAATGAAAAACTGTTTTTT. The chain joins TRBV28 to TRBJ1-4; unclear D gene. Germline CDR1 is MDHEN and CDR2 is SYDVKM. The CDR3 covers 16 residues. The ends were cut back, 10 bases at V and 0 bases at J, with 18 bases in the middle.

The V call is TRBV9, the J call TRBJ2-7, with 10 bases lining up with TRBD1. Germline assignment: CDR1 SGDLS and CDR2 YYNGEE. The ends lost 3 bases at V and 1 base at J; junction bases unmatched: 7. The CDR3 has 16 amino acids. CDR3: CASSGRQGAESYEQYF. CDR3 in DNA: TGTGCCAGCAGCGGGAGACAGGGGGCAGAATCCTACGAGCAGTACTTC. Full variable domain (remainder filled in from reference TRBV9 and TRBJ2-7): DSGVTQTPKHLITATGQRVTLRCSPRSGDLSVYWYQQSLDQGLQFLIQYYNGEERAKGNILERFSAQQFPDLHSELNLSSLELGDSALYFCASSGRQGAESYEQYFGPGTRLTVT.

This chain joins TRBV28 and TRBJ2-1; D is possibly TRBD2 (6 bases). Germline loops: CDR1 MDHEN, CDR2 SYDVKM. V dropped 4 bases and J dropped 7 bases, with 17 bases sitting between them. The CDR3 length is 15 residues. CDR3 sequence reads: CASSSWVGGENEQFF. CDR3 nucleotides: TGTGCCAGCAGTTCCTGGGTCGGGGGAGAGAATGAGCAGTTCTTC.

The chain uses TRBV7-2 and TRBJ1-4, with 7 bases fitting TRBD1. CDR1 SGHTA and CDR2 FQGNSA come from the germline V gene. The V segment lost 1 base and the J segment 7 bases; nucleotides outside the gene matches: 6. The CDR3 runs 15 residues. CDR3 loop: CASSLVTGVGEKLFF. CDR3 DNA sequence: TGTGCCAGCAGCTTAGTAACAGGGGTCGGTGAAAAACTGTTTTTT.

The CDR3, as DNA: TGTGCCAGTAAAATGGACCGGACAGGGGACAATCAGCCCCAGCATTTT. The encoded protein is CASKMDRTGDNQPQHF. This chain joins TRBV19 and TRBJ1-5, with 9 bases fitting TRBD1. This CDR3 spans 16 amino acids. Germline-derived CDR1 and CDR2 are LNHDA and SQIVND (reference sequence). J was trimmed by 3 bases and V by 7 bases; bases with no gene match: 10.

The chain joins TRBV7-9 to TRBJ2-2; D is possibly TRBD2 (6 bases). The CDR3 sequence is 14 residues long. In germline, CDR1 is SEHNR, CDR2 FQNEAQ (reference sequence). V lost 6 bases, J lost 6 bases, and 14 bases lay in between. The CDR3 sequence is CASSRHSGSGELFF. CDR3 coding DNA: TGTGCCAGCAGTCGTCATAGCGGTTCCGGGGAGCTGTTTTTT.

The chain joins TRBV6-1 to TRBJ2-3; D perhaps matches TRBD2 (6 bases). The CDR3 extends over 15 amino acids. Between the trimmed V and J ends, which lost 6 bases and 4 bases, there was a span of 17 bases. From germline, CDR1 is MNHNS and CDR2 SASEGT. The CDR3 sequence is CASSGGAGTPDTQYF. The DNA of the CDR3 is TGTGCCAGCAGCGGAGGGGCAGGGACCCCAGATACGCAGTATTTT.

The V gene is TRBV19, the J gene TRBJ2-2, with 8 nucleotides matching TRBD2. CDR1 LNHDA and CDR2 SQIVND come from the germline V gene (reference sequence). The CDR3 contains 15 residues. The ends lost 4 bases at V and 1 base at J; junction bases unmatched: 2. The CDR3: CASSRLARNTGELFF. In DNA, the CDR3 is TGTGCCAGTAGTAGACTAGCGAGGAACACCGGGGAGCTGTTTTTT.

The J gene is TRBJ2-1, the V gene TRBV28, with TRBD2 matching over 10 bases. The CDR3 loop spans 14 amino acids. CDR1 is MDHEN and CDR2 is SYDVKM in the germline V gene. V gave up 10 bases and J gave up 8 bases; unmatched junction bases: 11. The CDR3, as DNA: TGTGCCACCTCCCAGCGGGAGGGCCCGTATGAGCAGTTCTTC. As protein: CATSQREGPYEQFF.

The chain is built from TRBV9 and TRBJ1-5; no definite D call. Looked up from germline, CDR1 is SGDLS and CDR2 is YYNGEE. This CDR3 region has 14 residues. Trimming removed 0 bases from V and 9 bases from J, with 13 bases in between. This chain's CDR3 is CASSVADGPRPQHF. The CDR3 DNA sequence: TGTGCCAGCAGCGTAGCAGACGGACCGCGGCCCCAGCATTTT.

The V call is TRBV9, the J call TRBJ2-7; possible D gene TRBD1, 6 bases. V was pared by 0 bases and J by 4 bases, with 11 bases between. CDR1 is SGDLS and CDR2 is YYNGEE in the germline V gene. The CDR3 spans 14 residues. The CDR3 coding sequence is TGTGCCAGCAGCGTAGGGATGACAGGTTACGAGCAGTACTTC. It encodes CASSVGMTGYEQYF.

This clone was recorded once. The chain recombines TRBV6-1 with TRBJ1-5; D not resolved. V was cut by 4 bases and J by 2 bases, with 6 bases left in between. This CDR3 has 13 amino acids. The V gene's germline CDR1 is MNHNS and CDR2 SASEGT. CDR3 sequence: CASSVYGNQPQHF. In nucleotides, the CDR3 is TGTGCCAGCAGTGTCTACGGCAATCAGCCCCAGCATTTT.

This clone came up once. The chain recombines TRBV29-1 with TRBJ1-1, with D maybe TRBD1 (6 bases). This CDR3 spans 14 amino acids. The V end was cut by 5 bases, the J end by 0 bases, with 13 bases between. In germline, CDR1 is SQVTM, CDR2 ANQGSEA. CDR3 DNA sequence: TGCAGCGTTAATGACAGGATCCTGAACACTGAAGCTTTCTTT. The encoded protein is CSVNDRILNTEAFF.